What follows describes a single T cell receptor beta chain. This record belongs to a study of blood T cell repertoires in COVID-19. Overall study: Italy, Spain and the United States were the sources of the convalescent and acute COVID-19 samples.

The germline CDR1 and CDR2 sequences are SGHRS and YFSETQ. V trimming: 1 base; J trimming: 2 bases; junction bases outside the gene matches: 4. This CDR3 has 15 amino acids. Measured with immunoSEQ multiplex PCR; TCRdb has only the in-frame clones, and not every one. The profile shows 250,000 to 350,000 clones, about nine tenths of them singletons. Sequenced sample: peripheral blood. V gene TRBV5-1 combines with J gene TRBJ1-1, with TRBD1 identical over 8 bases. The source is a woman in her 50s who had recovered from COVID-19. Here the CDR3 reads CASSLRQGANTEAFF. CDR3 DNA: TGCGCCAGCAGCTTGAGGCAGGGGGCCAACACTGAAGCTTTCTTT.